These 14 T cell receptor beta chains were all obtained from the same sample, sequenced in a study of OX40 agonist ivuxolimab in advanced cancers. Some clones are missing from TCRdb's copy, which holds only in-frame ones; the method was immunoSEQ multiplex PCR. This table has under 40,000 clones, roughly 81% appearing once. The material was CD4+ or CD8+ T cells sorted from blood, obtained in a trial of the OX40 agonist ivuxolimab. All receptors come from an adult with an advanced solid tumor such as melanoma, head and neck, liver or kidney cancer.

The V call is TRBV7-2, the J call TRBJ2-1, with a tentative D call TRBD2 (5 bases). Trimming took 5 bases from V and 8 from J, leaving 13 bases between them. CDR1 is SGHTA, CDR2 FQGNSA, per germline. The CDR3 consists of 13 residues. The CDR3 DNA is TGTGCCAGCAGCCCGCCTAAGGAGGATGAGCAGTTCTTC. Amino acids: CASSPPKEDEQFF.

This clone was counted between two and nine times. This chain uses TRBV27 with TRBJ2-1; D possibly matches TRBD1 or TRBD2 (5 bases each). V lost 11 bases to trimming and J lost 1 base, with 15 bases between them. Germline values: CDR1 MNHEY, CDR2 SMNVEV (reference sequence). This CDR3 region has 14 residues. The CDR3 nucleotides read TGTGCCCGGCGAGGGGCTGGATCCTACAATGAGCAGTTCTTC. It specifies CARRGAGSYNEQFF.

The chain couples TRBV9 to TRBJ1-1; 7 nucleotides align to TRBD1. Per the germline V gene, CDR1 is SGDLS and CDR2 is YYNGEE. Losses at the gene ends were 4 bases for V and 11 bases for J; bases not matched to a gene: 14. The CDR3 sequence is 14 residues long. CDR3 in amino acids: CASSPGTVQRWAFF. The CDR3 nucleotides read TGTGCCAGCAGCCCCGGGACAGTCCAGAGGTGGGCTTTCTTT.

The chain uses TRBV9 and TRBJ2-2; D is perhaps TRBD1 or TRBD2 (6 bases each). The CDR3 extends over 14 amino acids. Germline V CDR1 and CDR2: SGDLS, YYNGEE. The V end lost 4 bases, the J end lost 5 bases, and 12 bases lay between the germline ends. CDR3 sequence reads: CASSSRDKTGELFF. The CDR3 nucleotides are TGTGCCAGCAGCTCGCGGGACAAAACCGGGGAGCTGTTTTTT.

CDR3 loop: CAWRSQGLGKTETQYF. In DNA form, the CDR3 reads TGTGCCTGGAGATCCCAGGGGCTTGGAAAGACGGAGACCCAGTACTTC. J is TRBJ2-5 and V is TRBV30; weak D call: TRBD1 (6 bases). The CDR3 is 16 amino acids. V was cut by 3 bases and J by 5 bases, with 22 bases left in between. Per germline, CDR1 GTSNPN and CDR2 SVGIG (reference sequence). The full variable domain, rest sourced from reference TRBV30 and TRBJ2-5, is SQTIHQWPATLVQPVGSPLSLECTVEGTSNPNLYWYRQAAGRGLQLLFYSVGIGQISSEVPQNLSASRPQDRQFILSSKKLLLSDSGFYLCAWRSQGLGKTETQYFGPGTRLLVL.

This rearrangement joins TRBV28 to TRBJ2-5; 15 bases fit TRBD2. Germline V CDR1 and CDR2: MDHEN, SYDVKM. Germline trimming cut 5 bases from V and 5 bases from J; bases unmatched to any gene: 6. This CDR3 comprises 16 residues. CDR3 sequence reads: CASSGTSGGFHETQYF. In nucleotides, the CDR3 is TGTGCCAGCAGTGGGACTAGCGGGGGGTTTCATGAGACCCAGTACTTC.

CDR3 sequence (DNA): TGTGCCAGCAGCCTGACAGGGGAACAGCCCCAGCATTTT. It translates to CASSLTGEQPQHF. The chain combines TRBV5-4 with TRBJ1-5; 8 nucleotides agree with TRBD1. Trimming at V came to 4 bases and at J to 7 bases, leaving 4 bases not matched to a gene. CDR1 is SGHNT, CDR2 YYREEE, per germline (reference sequence). CDR3 length: 13 amino acids.

This clone was recorded a few times. The chain couples TRBV30 to TRBJ2-3; D is tentatively TRBD1 or TRBD2 (5 bases each). This CDR3 contains 13 residues. V was trimmed by 7 bases and J by 6 bases, leaving 17 bases between them. Germline V CDR1 and CDR2: GTSNPN, SVGIG (reference sequence). The CDR3 DNA reads as TGTGCCTTAGGTGCCGGGGCCGTGGATACGCAGTATTTT. This codes for CALGAGAVDTQYF.

The chain carries TRBV28 and TRBJ1-4, with D possibly TRBD1 on 5 matching bases. The CDR3 spans 17 residues. The germline gives CDR1 MDHEN, CDR2 SYDVKM. Trimming took off 7 bases at V and 3 bases at J, with 21 bases between the two ends. In DNA form, the CDR3 reads TGTGCCAGCACCACACTGGGGGGTAGGGACGCTAATGAAAAACTGTTTTTT. Translated: CASTTLGGRDANEKLFF.

The rearrangement links TRBV6-5 to TRBJ1-2; D call uncertain. The ends were cut back, 2 bases at V and 4 bases at J, with 5 bases in the middle. This CDR3 comprises 12 residues. CDR1 is MNHEY, CDR2 SVGAGI, per germline. CDR3 nucleotides: TGTGCCAGCAGTTACACTGGCTATGGCTACACCTTC. Protein: CASSYTGYGYTF.

The chain carries TRBV6-5 and TRBJ1-3, with a possible D match to TRBD1 (5 bases). The germline V gene has CDR1 MNHEY and CDR2 SVGAGI. V lost 0 bases, J lost 2 bases, and 8 bases lay in between. The CDR3 extends over 15 amino acids. CDR3 in DNA: TGTGCCAGCAGTTACTCGGCGGGGGCTGGAAACACCATATATTTT. Amino acids: CASSYSAGAGNTIYF.

The V call is TRBV19, the J call TRBJ2-2, with D maybe TRBD1 (5 bases). CDR1 is LNHDA and CDR2 is SQIVND in the germline V gene (reference sequence). This CDR3 spans 16 amino acids. V gave up 10 bases and J gave up 2 bases, with 20 bases separating them. The CDR3 reads CATQATMMINTGELFF. Here the CDR3 DNA reads TGTGCCACACAGGCGACGATGATGATTAACACCGGGGAGCTGTTTTTT.

The chain carries TRBV29-1 and TRBJ1-4; D unclear. The CDR3 consists of 11 residues. V was trimmed by 7 bases and J by 8 bases, leaving 11 bases between them. The germline V gene has CDR1 SQVTM and CDR2 ANQGSEA. CDR3 coding DNA: TGCAGCGCGAACAGAGGAGAAAAACTGTTTTTT. This encodes CSANRGEKLFF.

The V gene is TRBV5-6, the J gene TRBJ2-6; 14 nucleotides agree with TRBD2. The CDR3 runs 18 residues. Trimming removed 2 bases from V and 1 base from J; junction bases left unmatched: 2. Germline-derived CDR1 and CDR2 are SGHDT and YYEEEE. For the CDR3, the DNA is TGTGCCAGCAGCTTCCGGACTAGCGGGAGGTCTGGGGCCAACGTCCTGACTTTC. Translating it yields CASSFRTSGRSGANVLTF. Complete variable domain (other parts from reference TRBV5-6 and TRBJ2-6): DAGVTQSPTHLIKTRGQQVTLRCSPKSGHDTVSWYQQALGQGPQFIFQYYEEEERQRGNFPDRFSGHQFPNYSSELNVNALLLGDSALYLCASSFRTSGRSGANVLTFGAGSRLTVL.